This TCR beta chain emerged from a study of identical twins. Each CDR3 protein gets one entry after TCRdb re-called the 5' RACE reads with MiXCR. Counted here are hundreds of thousands of distinct CDR3 sequences, under 8.5% occurring once; the ten biggest clones make up around 1.6%. This CDR3 contains 12 residues. The V gene lost 5 bases and the J gene lost 6 bases, with 9 bases spanning the gap. Germline-derived CDR1 and CDR2 are MGHDK and SYGVNS. Worth noting for this clonotype: A much larger clone lies a single base off, so this may be a read error.

The same specimen was also included in a second study, on yellow fever vaccine responses in identical twins.

Source material: PBMCs. This chain links TRBV25-1 with TRBJ2-3; no reliable D call. The clonotype originates from a woman aged 18-29 years in good health. The CDR3 loop is CASSQNGDTQYF. The CDR3 region has the DNA TGTGCCAGCAGTCAAAACGGGGATACGCAGTATTTT.